This TCR beta chain was documented in a study of T cells after yellow fever vaccination. Study-level background: Fractions low in cell number were prepared with SMART-Seq v4 Ultra Low Input. Overall study findings and caveats: Overlap between CD4 and CD8 compartments was detected for a small share of clonotypes.

This CDR3 region has 15 residues. CDR1 SGHTA and CDR2 FQGNSA come from the germline V gene. The V segment lost 5 bases and the J segment 0 bases; nucleotides outside the gene matches: 6. They built TCR cDNA with 5'RACE template switching, a step that put in a universal primer site and UMIs. TCRdb re-called the 5' RACE reads with MiXCR, one entry per CDR3 protein. The data hold 60,000 to 95,000 distinct CDR3 sequences, with 7.3% observed a single time. This clonotype was detected many times. Its antigen is unidentified. The sequencing here drew on CD8+ T cells sorted from PBMCs, taken approximately 11 days after the first yellow fever vaccination. This sequence originates from a man aged 18 to 29 who received the YFV17D yellow fever vaccine. V is TRBV7-2 and J is TRBJ1-1, with TRBD1 matching 7 bases. The CDR3 nucleotides are TGTGCCAGCAGCCCCGAGGGGGCCATGAACACTGAAGCTTTCTTT. Protein product: CASSPEGAMNTEAFF. The whole variable domain, filled in from reference TRBV7-2 and TRBJ1-1, reads GAGVSQSPSNKVTEKGKDVELRCDPISGHTALYWYRQSLGQGLEFLIYFQGNSAPDKSGLPSDRFSAERTGGSVSTLTIQRTQQEDSAVYLCASSPEGAMNTEAFFGQGTRLTVV.